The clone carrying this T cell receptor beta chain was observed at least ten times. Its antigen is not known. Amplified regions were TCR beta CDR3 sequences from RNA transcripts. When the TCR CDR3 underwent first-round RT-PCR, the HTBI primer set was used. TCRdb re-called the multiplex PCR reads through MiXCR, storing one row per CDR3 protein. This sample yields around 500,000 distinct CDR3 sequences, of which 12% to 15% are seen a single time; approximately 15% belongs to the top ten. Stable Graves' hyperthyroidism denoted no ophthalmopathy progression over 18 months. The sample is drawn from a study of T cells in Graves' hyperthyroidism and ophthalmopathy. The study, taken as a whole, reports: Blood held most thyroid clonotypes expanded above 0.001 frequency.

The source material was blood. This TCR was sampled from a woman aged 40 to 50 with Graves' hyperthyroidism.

In DNA form, the CDR3 reads TGTGCCACCAGTGTGTCCGGGAGTCACCACGAGCAGTACTTC. Translating it yields CATSVSGSHHEQYF. This chain links TRBV24-1 with TRBJ2-7; possibly TRBD2 for D (6 bases). Germline loops: CDR1 KGHDR, CDR2 SFDVKD. The V end lost 5 bases, the J end lost 5 bases, and 15 bases lay between the germline ends. CDR3 length: 14 residues.